This entry features one T cell receptor (beta chain) sequence. This record comes from a study of blood T cell repertoires in COVID-19. Study-level information: Samples representing acute and convalescent COVID-19 were sourced from the United States, Italy and Spain.

Per the original methods: By means of reference gene primer amplification, nucleated cell counts were estimated. The method was immunoSEQ multiplex PCR; TCRdb's version includes in-frame clones alone and lacks a portion of them. V, J and clone size were drawn from that table, and D and trimming were deduced from the DNA. The data show 97,000 or so clones, 70% to 90% seen once. V was shortened by 0 bases and J by 0 bases, with 13 bases between the two germline ends. Per germline, CDR1 SGHTS and CDR2 YDEGEE. CDR3 length equals 16 residues. The chain employs TRBV5-8 and TRBJ2-7, with D hard to call. This clonotype originated in a man aged 35 to 55 with active or convalescent COVID-19. The sample comprised peripheral blood. The CDR3 DNA is TGTGCCAGCAGCTTGGCCGAGAAGATTAGCTCCTACGAGCAGTACTTC. It specifies CASSLAEKISSYEQYF.